The clone carrying this T cell receptor (beta chain) was counted at least ten times. The source of the sample is a study of neurological immune-mediated disorders. TCRdb recomputed calls from the 5' RACE reads with MiXCR, one row per CDR3 protein. The sample lists approximately 41,000 distinct CDR3 sequences, roughly 15% seen once, with roughly 3.6% in the top ten. CDR3 size: 16 residues. V dropped 0 bases and J dropped 1 base, with 9 bases sitting between them. Germline V gives CDR1 LNHNV, CDR2 YYDKDF (reference sequence). J is TRBJ2-2 and V is TRBV15, with D uncertain. The sequenced sample consisted of CD4+ T cells from blood. The sequence was obtained from a woman aged 60-75 years with HTLV-1-associated myelopathy (HAM/TSP). CDR3 loop: CATSRDHAGNTGELFF. The CDR3 DNA reads as TGTGCCACCAGCAGAGATCATGCAGGGAACACCGGGGAGCTGTTTTTT.